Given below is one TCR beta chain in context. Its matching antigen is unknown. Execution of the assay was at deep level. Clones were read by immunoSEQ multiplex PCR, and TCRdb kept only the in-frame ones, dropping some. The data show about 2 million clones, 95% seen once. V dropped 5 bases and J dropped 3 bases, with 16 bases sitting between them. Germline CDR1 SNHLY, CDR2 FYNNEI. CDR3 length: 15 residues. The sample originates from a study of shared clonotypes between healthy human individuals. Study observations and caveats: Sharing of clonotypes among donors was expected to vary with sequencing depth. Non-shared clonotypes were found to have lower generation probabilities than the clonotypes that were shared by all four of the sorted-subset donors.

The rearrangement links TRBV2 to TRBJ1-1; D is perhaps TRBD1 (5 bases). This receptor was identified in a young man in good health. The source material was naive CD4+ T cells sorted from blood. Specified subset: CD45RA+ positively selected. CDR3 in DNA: TGTGCCAGCAGTCCCGAAAAGGGGTCATACACTGAAGCTTTCTTT. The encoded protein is CASSPEKGSYTEAFF.